This TCR beta chain was found in a study of shared clonotypes between healthy human individuals. Findings and caveats of the study: Around 4.7% of naive CD4 clonotypes were shared across a handful of donors.

Donors, healthy HIV-negative adults, lacked recent acute infections or vaccinations. Memory CD4+ cells were the fraction left after CD45RA+ naive selection. Remarks on this clone: Its antigen is not known.

V was pared by 3 bases and J by 2 bases, with 8 bases between. Looked up from germline, CDR1 is LNHDA and CDR2 is SQIVND (reference sequence). The CDR3 is 14 residues long. Only in-frame clones appear in the TCRdb table, and some are missing; sequencing was by immunoSEQ multiplex PCR. The table records about 640,000 clones, around 72% of them present only once. Source material: memory CD4+ T cells sorted from blood. Subset denoted: CD45RA-negative fraction. The chain employs TRBV19 and TRBJ2-1; D is uncertain. The TCR comes from a woman in her twenties or thirties in good health. CDR3 region: CASSMASTYNEQFF. The CDR3 DNA reads as TGTGCCAGTAGTATGGCTAGTACCTACAATGAGCAGTTCTTC.